The 5 T cell receptor beta chains reported below all come from one sample, sequenced in a study of regulatory T cells in long-lasting Graves disease. This sample's time point: newly diagnosed GD, antithyroid drugs for less than 3 months. With RNA extracted from PBMCs as input, the TCR library was made. Assembly of TCR beta libraries relied on iRepertoire HTBI primers together with Arm-PCR of CDR3 regions. MiXCR was run by TCRdb on the multiplex PCR reads, yielding one entry per CDR3 protein. Seen here are about 420,000 distinct CDR3 sequences, 15% to 20% observed once, and the top ten hold around 23%. Another study also made use of these data, one on T cells in Graves' hyperthyroidism and ophthalmopathy.

Here the sequenced sample was peripheral blood mononuclear cells (PBMCs), taken at new diagnosis, from a patient treated with antithyroid drugs. Every receptor here comes from a woman aged 18-30 years with Graves disease.

This clonotype has at least ten counts. DNA for the CDR3: TGTGCCAGCAGTGTCCAGGAGGACTATGGCTACACCTTC. This gives the protein CASSVQEDYGYTF. The rearrangement links TRBV2 to TRBJ1-2, with unresolved D. V dropped 4 bases and J dropped 3 bases, with 9 bases sitting between them. The germline gives CDR1 SNHLY, CDR2 FYNNEI. This CDR3 is built from 13 residues.

In its sample, this clonotype was seen many times. The chain joins TRBV28 to TRBJ1-4, with TRBD1 matching over 11 bases. V was pared by 3 bases and J by 10 bases, with 13 bases of the junction left unmatched. Germline V gene sequence: CDR1 MDHEN, CDR2 SYDVKM. CDR3 size: 17 residues. The DNA for the CDR3 is TGTGCCAGCAGTTTTAGTCGACTGGGACAGGGGGAAGGAAAACTGTTTTTT. Amino acids: CASSFSRLGQGEGKLFF.

The V call is TRBV9, the J call TRBJ2-1; TRBD1 aligns across 7 bases. The CDR3 runs to 15 residues. Germline lookup yields CDR1 SGDLS and CDR2 YYNGEE. With 0 bases clipped from V and 6 bases from J, the junction kept 6 bases outside the gene matches. In DNA, the CDR3 is TGTGCCAGCAGCGTAGGAGGGGGCAGAGGCAATGAGCAGTTCTTC. The encoded protein is CASSVGGGRGNEQFF.

This chain joins TRBV10-3 and TRBJ2-7; a possible D gene is TRBD1 (5 bases). The CDR3 has 14 amino acids. Trimming took 6 bases from V and 0 from J, leaving 12 bases between them. Germline CDR1 reads ENHRY; CDR2 reads SYGVKD. The CDR3 DNA sequence: TGTGCCATCAGCCCAGGGCTGACCTCCTACGAGCAGTACTTC. Protein: CAISPGLTSYEQYF.

The chain uses TRBV6-5 and TRBJ2-1; the D is unclear. Germline assignment: CDR1 MNHEY and CDR2 SVGAGI. V was cut by 0 bases and J by 3 bases, with 12 bases left in between. CDR3 length: 16 amino acids. The CDR3 nucleotides are TGTGCCAGCAGTTACTCTTATTCGGCAGTCTACAATGAGCAGTTCTTC. It is translated as CASSYSYSAVYNEQFF.